Detailed here is one T cell receptor beta chain. Its target is unknown. These data are taken from a study of monozygotic twins with inflammatory bowel disease. This CDR3 spans 12 amino acids. Looked up from germline, CDR1 is WSHSY and CDR2 is SAAADI. Broader study findings: Researchers were unable to tell different T cell subtypes apart. Compared with healthy twins, IBD patients shared fewer clonotypes with others, especially with disease activity.

Every donor provided one blood sample measuring approximately 2.5 ml. Samples each yielded cDNA through eight separate reactions. TCRdb reprocessed the 5' RACE reads; each CDR3 protein has one entry and no DNA is given. Here the sample table reports roughly 150,000 distinct CDR3 sequences. The sequencing sample was made of blood. The TCR was taken from a human donor with ulcerative colitis or Crohn's disease, or a healthy co-twin of an affected twin (not recorded which). The chain joins TRBV10-2 to TRBJ2-7. The CDR3 protein is CASSEDRTGQYF.